This T cell receptor beta chain comes out of a study of CDR3 diversity in severe acne. In TCRdb, the PCR reads were re-called with MiXCR into one record per CDR3 protein. The sample records some 84,000 distinct CDR3 sequences, under 65% being singletons. The trim removed 6 bases at V and 14 bases at J, leaving 13 bases unmatched. From germline, CDR1 is SGHAT and CDR2 FQNNGV. This CDR3 is 15 amino acids long. What was sequenced was blood. The chain recombines TRBV11-2 with TRBJ1-6, with 10 bases fitting TRBD1. This clonotype originated in a male donor in good health, without acne. CDR3 region: CASSHFGTGDFTLHF. The CDR3 nucleotides are TGTGCCAGCAGTCATTTTGGGACAGGGGACTTCACCCTCCACTTT.